What follows are 10 T cell receptor beta chains derived from one specimen sequenced in a study of early T cells in non-severe SARS-CoV-2 infection (dated by TCRdb to 2020 to 2022). Receptor libraries were prepared by 5' RACE. Instrument on record: NextSeq 500. TCRdb reran the public reads through fastp at Q25 and MiXCR, keeping productive beta chains. Identical CDR3 protein sequences are pooled into one entry, listed with their most common genes and DNA. Within this sample are tens of thousands of distinct CDR3 sequences, with approximately 5.6% of them counted one time only. The top ten hold about 25% of the sample. The sequenced sample consisted of whole blood. The receptor source for this set is an adult who was a healthcare worker with PCR-confirmed SARS-CoV-2 infection or an uninfected control (not recorded which).

This clonotype appeared a few times. This chain uses TRBV6-5 with TRBJ2-5; 9 bases align to TRBD1. Trimming cost V 6 bases and J 4 bases; bases outside gene matches: 0. This CDR3 is 12 amino acids long. Germline CDR1 and CDR2: MNHEY and SVGAGI. For the CDR3, the DNA is TGTGCCAGCAGGGACAGGGGAGAGACCCAGTACTTC. Its protein product is CASRDRGETQYF.

This clonotype came up many times. This sequence joins TRBV7-2 and TRBJ2-7; no firm D call. Germline assignment: CDR1 SGHTA and CDR2 FQGNSA. Trimming shortened V by 1 base and J by 0 bases, and 7 bases separated the two germline ends. The CDR3 is 14 amino acids. The CDR3 DNA follows: TGTGCCAGCAGCTTAGTAGTTCCCTCCTACGAGCAGTACTTC. Translation: CASSLVVPSYEQYF.

The sample holds a few counts of this clonotype. The chain joins TRBV27 to TRBJ2-2; D remains unclear. The germline V gene encodes CDR1 MNHEY and CDR2 SMNVEV (reference sequence). V lost 0 bases to trimming and J lost 0 bases, with 8 bases between them. The CDR3 sequence is 16 residues long. CDR3 sequence reads: CASSLSHGPNTGELFF. The CDR3 nucleotides read TGTGCCAGCAGTTTATCGCACGGACCGAACACCGGGGAGCTGTTTTTT.

The genes are TRBV7-2 and TRBJ2-3; D gene uncertain. CDR3 length: 14 amino acids. CDR1 is SGHTA, CDR2 FQGNSA, per germline. V was shortened by 0 bases and J by 9 bases, with 13 bases between the two germline ends. In DNA form, the CDR3 reads TGTGCCAGCAGCTTAGCCCTGCGGCAGGAGACGCAGTATTTT. Translation gives CASSLALRQETQYF.

This clonotype was seen at least ten times. The chain employs TRBV20-1 and TRBJ2-1; D possibly corresponds to TRBD1 (6 bases). CDR1 and CDR2 (germline): DFQATT, SNEGSKA (reference sequence). CDR3 size: 14 residues. Between the trimmed V and J ends, which lost 5 bases and 1 base, there was a span of 12 bases. CDR3 loop: CSALGATSYNEQFF. The CDR3 coding sequence is TGCAGTGCTTTGGGGGCCACTTCCTACAATGAGCAGTTCTTC.

Many counts were recorded for this clonotype. The chain has TRBV7-6 and TRBJ2-2; TRBD1 matches 8 bases. The CDR3 has 17 residues. In germline, CDR1 is SGHVS, CDR2 FNYEAQ. V lost 3 bases and J lost 6; bases outside the gene matches: 12. The CDR3 loop is CASSFVTGDLLAGELFF. CDR3 nucleotide sequence: TGTGCCAGCAGCTTTGTGACAGGGGACCTCTTGGCCGGGGAGCTGTTTTTT.

This clonotype was counted ten times or more. The chain carries TRBV28 and TRBJ2-7; 7 bases line up with TRBD1. This CDR3 contains 14 residues. The V and J ends lost 5 bases and 4 bases, in that order; junction bases with no gene match: 8. Germline values: CDR1 MDHEN, CDR2 SYDVKM. The CDR3 region is CASSPGTATYEQYF. The CDR3, as DNA: TGTGCCAGCAGTCCCGGGACAGCCACGTACGAGCAGTACTTC.

This clonotype was observed many times. This rearrangement joins TRBV7-2 to TRBJ2-3, with 8 bases aligning to TRBD2. Germline V gene lookup returns CDR1 SGHTA and CDR2 FQGNSA. The CDR3 has 15 amino acids. V shed 3 bases and J 3 bases; nucleotides not matched to a gene: 5. CDR3 in DNA: TGTGCCAGCAGCTTCCGCGGGGGGCGGACAGATACGCAGTATTTT. It is translated as CASSFRGGRTDTQYF.

This clonotype was seen many times. The chain recombines TRBV4-1 with TRBJ2-7; a weak D match, TRBD1 (5 bases). This CDR3 spans 17 amino acids. Trimming shortened V by 2 bases and J by 0 bases, and 17 bases separated the two germline ends. Per the germline V gene, CDR1 is MGHRA and CDR2 is YSYEKL. This chain's CDR3 is CASSQNTLNRYSYEQYF. As DNA, the CDR3 is TGCGCCAGCAGCCAAAACACCCTGAACAGGTACTCCTACGAGCAGTACTTC.

The genes are TRBV19 and TRBJ2-1; 12 bases align to TRBD2. The CDR3 sequence is 17 residues long. Germline CDR1 and CDR2: LNHDA and SQIVND (reference sequence). V lost 6 bases to trimming and J lost 11 bases; unmatched junction nucleotides: 17. CDR3 loop: CASRRYSLAGGPNQQFF. CDR3 nucleotide sequence: TGTGCCAGTAGACGGTACTCTCTAGCGGGGGGGCCTAATCAGCAGTTCTTC.